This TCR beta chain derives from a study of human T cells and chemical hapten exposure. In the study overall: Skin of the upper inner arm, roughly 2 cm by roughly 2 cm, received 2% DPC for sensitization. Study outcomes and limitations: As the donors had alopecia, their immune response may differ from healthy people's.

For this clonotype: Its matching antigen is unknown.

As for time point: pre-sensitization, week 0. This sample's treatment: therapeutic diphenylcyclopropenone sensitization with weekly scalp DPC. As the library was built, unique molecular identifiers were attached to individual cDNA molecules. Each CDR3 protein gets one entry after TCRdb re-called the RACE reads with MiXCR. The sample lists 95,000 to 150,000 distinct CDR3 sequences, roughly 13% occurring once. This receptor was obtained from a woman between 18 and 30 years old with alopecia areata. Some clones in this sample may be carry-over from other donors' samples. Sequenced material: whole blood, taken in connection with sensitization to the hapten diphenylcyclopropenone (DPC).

The CDR3 DNA reads as TGTGCCAGCAGCATCGCTCGACAGGGGGATGGCTACACCTTC. Protein sequence: CASSIARQGDGYTF. The V call is TRBV7-2, the J call TRBJ1-2, with 9 positions matching TRBD1. Per germline, CDR1 SGHTA and CDR2 FQGNSA. The CDR3 spans 14 residues. V trimming: 5 bases; J trimming: 6 bases; junction bases outside the gene matches: 7.